The present entry profiles one T cell receptor beta chain with its context. The data originate from a study of blood T cell repertoires in COVID-19. In the study overall: Acute and convalescent COVID-19 samples came from the United States, Italy and Spain. PBMCs, B-cell-depleted T cells, or T cells provided the cDNA or gDNA that made up the material.

The V end was cut by 0 bases, the J end by 3 bases, with 9 bases between. Germline values: CDR1 KGHSH, CDR2 LQKENI. CDR3 length: 14 amino acids. Original data processing: Amplification of reference gene primers provided the estimated nucleated cell counts. Using immunoSEQ multiplex PCR, the repertoire was profiled, and TCRdb retains in-frame clones only, with some absent. The V and J calls and clone size are taken from that table; D and trimming were inferred from the DNA. The sample shows a few hundred thousand clones, roughly 90% of them seen only once. Sequenced: peripheral blood. The V call is TRBV18, the J call TRBJ2-7; D unclear. This receptor was obtained from a woman aged 50 to 60 with active or convalescent COVID-19. Here the CDR3 reads CASSPPSTLYEQYF. The CDR3 DNA follows: TGTGCCAGCTCACCACCGTCTACTCTCTACGAGCAGTACTTC.